What follows are 22 T cell receptor beta chains derived from one specimen sequenced in a study of CD8 T cells in Susac syndrome. RNA totalling about 0.5 to 1 ug underwent reverse transcription with random hexamers. Each CDR3 protein is one row after TCRdb ran MiXCR on the immunoSEQ multiplex PCR reads. The sample consists of about 83,000 distinct CDR3 sequences, 95% to 96% of them appearing once. The source material was CD8+ T cells from PBMCs. The source of these receptors is a human donor with Susac syndrome.

The chain uses TRBV23-1 and TRBJ2-6, with 8 bases matching TRBD1. TRBV23-1 counts as an open reading frame of uncertain function. The CDR3 has 16 residues. Trimming took 11 bases from V and 4 from J; bases not matched to a gene: 13. CDR3 DNA sequence: TGCGCCGTCTACCGGGACAGGAGGTTGGGGGCCAACGTCCTGACTTTC. Its protein is CAVYRDRRLGANVLTF.

The chain has TRBV9 and TRBJ2-2, with 7 bases identical to TRBD1. This CDR3 is built from 14 residues. The junction had 6 bases not matched to a gene; V was cut back by 3 bases and J by 7 bases. Germline V gives CDR1 SGDLS, CDR2 YYNGEE. Written as DNA, the CDR3 is TGTGCCAGCAGCGGACAGGGAAGAGGCGGGGAGCTGTTTTTT. Translation: CASSGQGRGGELFF.

This rearrangement joins TRBV29-1 to TRBJ1-1; D is unresolved. The V end was cut by 0 bases, the J end by 0 bases, with 11 bases between. Germline V gene sequence: CDR1 SQVTM, CDR2 ANQGSEA. The CDR3 extends over 15 amino acids. The CDR3 DNA is TGCAGCGTTGAAGAATCTAGGGCTATGAACACTGAAGCTTTCTTT. Amino acid sequence: CSVEESRAMNTEAFF.

The chain couples TRBV25-1 to TRBJ1-5, with a tentative D call TRBD1 (6 bases). The V gene lost 8 bases and the J gene lost 0 bases, with 8 bases spanning the gap. The CDR3 is 13 residues long. Germline loops: CDR1 MGHDK, CDR2 SYGVNS. The CDR3 DNA follows: TGTGCCAGCGGGGGGCGTAGCAATCAGCCCCAGCATTTT. Encoded protein: CASGGRSNQPQHF.

This CDR3 is CSVEDQTGSAYEQYF. CDR3 nucleotides: TGCAGCGTTGAAGACCAGACAGGGTCGGCCTACGAGCAGTACTTC. V gene TRBV29-1 combines with J gene TRBJ2-7, with 7 bases lining up with TRBD1. CDR3 size: 15 residues. J lost 2 bases, V lost 0 bases, and 7 bases had no gene match. The germline gives CDR1 SQVTM, CDR2 ANQGSEA.

The chain joins TRBV29-1 to TRBJ2-5; 9 nucleotides align to TRBD2. CDR1 is SQVTM, CDR2 ANQGSEA, per germline. V lost 7 bases to trimming and J lost 5 bases; unmatched junction nucleotides: 11. This CDR3 spans 14 amino acids. The CDR3 loop is CSAKRREGRETQYF. CDR3 sequence (DNA): TGCAGCGCCAAGAGGCGGGAGGGCCGGGAGACCCAGTACTTC.

The chain joins TRBV20-1 to TRBJ2-7; 11 positions agree with TRBD2. The CDR3 is 15 residues long. The germline gives CDR1 DFQATT, CDR2 SNEGSKA (reference sequence). V gave up 7 bases and J gave up 0 bases; unmatched junction bases: 8. Written as DNA, the CDR3 is TGCAGTGGCGGACTAGCGGGCCTGAGCTCCTACGAGCAGTACTTC. Translating it yields CSGGLAGLSSYEQYF.

The rearrangement joins TRBV20-1 to TRBJ1-5; TRBD1 aligns across 9 bases. CDR1 is DFQATT, CDR2 SNEGSKA, per germline (reference sequence). This CDR3 is built from 15 residues. The V segment lost 6 bases and the J segment 6 bases; nucleotides outside the gene matches: 12. This CDR3 reads CSAGDRVQQRQPQHF. CDR3 nucleotides: TGCAGTGCCGGGGACAGGGTTCAGCAGCGTCAGCCCCAGCATTTT.

V gene TRBV29-1 combines with J gene TRBJ2-1; 9 bases line up with TRBD2. Trimming removed 4 bases from V and 8 bases from J; junction bases left unmatched: 6. The V gene's germline CDR1 is SQVTM and CDR2 ANQGSEA. The CDR3 is made up of 13 amino acids. Here the CDR3 DNA reads TGCAGCGTTGTGCTAGCGGGATTCTATGAGCAGTTCTTC. As protein: CSVVLAGFYEQFF.

This rearrangement joins TRBV14 to TRBJ1-6; D gene ambiguous. Germline CDR1 reads SGHDN; CDR2 reads FVKESK. Trimming took 3 bases from V and 10 from J, leaving 16 bases between them. The CDR3 extends over 15 amino acids. The CDR3 here is CASSQGVSLGSPLHF. The CDR3 DNA is TGTGCCAGCAGCCAGGGCGTTTCCCTGGGATCACCCCTCCACTTT.

The chain carries TRBV20-1 and TRBJ1-1; D gene unclear. The germline V gene has CDR1 DFQATT and CDR2 SNEGSKA (reference sequence). Trimming stripped 7 bases from V and 0 bases from J, with 6 bases between. There are 11 residues in the CDR3. DNA of the CDR3: TGCAGTGAACAGTTGAACACTGAAGCTTTCTTT. This codes for CSEQLNTEAFF.

The chain uses TRBV6-4 and TRBJ1-6, with D hard to call. V lost 1 base to trimming and J lost 11 bases, with 3 bases between them. Germline CDR1 reads MRHNA; CDR2 reads SNTAGT. The CDR3 sequence is 11 residues long. CDR3 sequence: CASSDWTPLHF. Written as DNA, the CDR3 is TGTGCCAGCAGTGACTGGACACCCCTCCACTTT.

J is TRBJ2-4 and V is TRBV7-9, with D unclear. The CDR3 consists of 15 residues. Trimming cost V 4 bases and J 0 bases, with 10 bases left between them. The V gene's germline CDR1 is SEHNR and CDR2 FQNEAQ (reference sequence). CDR3 nucleotides: TGTGCCAGCAGCTCATCGCTAGAAGCCAAAAACATTCAGTACTTC. Translation: CASSSSLEAKNIQYF. Looking up the rest from reference TRBV7-9 and TRBJ2-4 gives the full variable domain: DTGVSQNPRHKITKRGQNVTFRCDPISEHNRLYWYRQTLGQGPEFLTYFQNEAQLEKSRLLSDRFSAERPKGSFSTLEIQRTEQGDSAMYLCASSSSLEAKNIQYFGAGTRLSVL.

This clonotype came up once. This chain links TRBV14 with TRBJ1-2, with D unclear. Germline CDR1 SGHDN, CDR2 FVKESK. The CDR3 has 13 residues. V was clipped by 2 bases and J by 4 bases, with 8 bases between them. The chain's CDR3 is CASSQRAGYGYTF. Written as DNA, the CDR3 is TGTGCCAGCAGCCAACGGGCGGGCTATGGCTACACCTTC.

V gene TRBV7-3 combines with J gene TRBJ2-1, with 9 bases matching TRBD2. Per germline, CDR1 SGHTA and CDR2 FQGTGA. Losses at the gene ends were 8 bases for V and 9 bases for J; bases not matched to a gene: 8. This CDR3 is 13 amino acids long. Here the CDR3 reads CASGLAGTSEQFF. The CDR3 region has the DNA TGTGCCAGCGGGCTAGCGGGAACCAGTGAGCAGTTCTTC. Drawing the rest from reference TRBV7-3 and TRBJ2-1, the complete variable domain is GAGVSQTPSNKVTEKGKYVELRCDPISGHTALYWYRQSLGQGPEFLIYFQGTGAADDSGLPNDRFFAVRPEGSVSTLKIQRTERGDSAVYLCASGLAGTSEQFFGPGTRLTVL.

This clonotype has just one count. The chain joins TRBV19 to TRBJ2-7, with D hard to call. Germline CDR1 LNHDA, CDR2 SQIVND (reference sequence). The CDR3 totals 14 residues. Trimming left V 4 bases short and J 7 bases short, with 17 bases between. CDR3 sequence reads: CASSSASPTGEQYF. CDR3 sequence (DNA): TGTGCCAGTAGTAGCGCCAGCCCGACCGGGGAGCAGTACTTC.

This clonotype was detected a few times. This chain links TRBV14 with TRBJ2-5, with TRBD1 matching over 12 bases. The CDR3 covers 15 residues. The germline V gene has CDR1 SGHDN and CDR2 FVKESK. The V segment lost 4 bases and the J segment 5 bases; nucleotides outside the gene matches: 5. This CDR3 reads CASSRDRGPYETQYF. The CDR3 coding sequence is TGTGCCAGCAGCCGGGACAGGGGGCCCTATGAGACCCAGTACTTC.

The rearrangement joins TRBV28 to TRBJ2-7, with D possibly being TRBD1 or TRBD2 (5 bases each). V was clipped by 6 bases and J by 5 bases, with 17 bases between them. This CDR3 has 14 residues. The germline gives CDR1 MDHEN, CDR2 SYDVKM. The DNA of the CDR3 is TGTGCCAGCAGCCGTTCCGGGACCCCTCACGAGCAGTACTTC. The encoded protein is CASSRSGTPHEQYF.

The J gene is TRBJ2-7, the V gene TRBV9, with 8 bases identical to TRBD2. The germline CDR1 and CDR2 sequences are SGDLS and YYNGEE. The trim removed 7 bases at V and 3 bases at J, leaving 3 bases unmatched. CDR3 length: 12 residues. The CDR3, as DNA: TGTGCCAGCTCCGGGAGGGACTACGAGCAGTACTTC. Amino acid sequence: CASSGRDYEQYF. Looking up the rest from reference TRBV9 and TRBJ2-7 gives the full variable domain: DSGVTQTPKHLITATGQRVTLRCSPRSGDLSVYWYQQSLDQGLQFLIQYYNGEERAKGNILERFSAQQFPDLHSELNLSSLELGDSALYFCASSGRDYEQYFGPGTRLTVT.

The V gene is TRBV7-9, the J gene TRBJ2-5, with 9 bases fitting TRBD1. The germline V gene encodes CDR1 SEHNR and CDR2 FQNEAQ (reference sequence). The V and J ends lost 5 bases and 7 bases, in that order; junction bases with no gene match: 14. The CDR3 is 16 residues long. CDR3 region: CASSPTGGPNERTQYF. DNA of the CDR3: TGTGCCAGCAGCCCCACAGGGGGCCCTAATGAAAGGACCCAGTACTTC.

The V and J genes are TRBV27 and TRBJ2-7, with a tentative D call TRBD1 (6 bases). Trimming took 1 base from V and 5 from J, leaving 18 bases between them. Germline CDR1 and CDR2: MNHEY and SMNVEV (reference sequence). This CDR3 is 16 amino acids long. CDR3 nucleotides: TGTGCCAGCAGTTTATTAGTGGGGGACATCAACCACGAGCAGTACGTC. As protein: CASSLLVGDINHEQYV.

The rearrangement joins TRBV2 to TRBJ2-5, with D perhaps TRBD2 (6 bases). V was trimmed by 4 bases and J by 1 base, leaving 10 bases between them. This CDR3 is built from 14 residues. Germline V gives CDR1 SNHLY, CDR2 FYNNEI. This CDR3 reads CASSVGAGQETQYF. The CDR3 DNA is TGTGCCAGCAGTGTGGGAGCGGGCCAAGAGACCCAGTACTTC.